What follows describes a single T cell receptor (beta chain). This clonotype has at least ten counts. Its cognate antigen has yet to be identified. The record has no base qualities; no much larger clone is one base away. These data come from a study of regulatory T cells in long-lasting Graves disease (dated by TCRdb to the early 2020s). In the study overall: Patients with newly diagnosed Graves' disease had been on antithyroid drugs for under 3 months. Peripheral blood TCR sequencing and RNA sequencing compared persistent Graves' disease patients with newly diagnosed Graves' disease patients. The study was conducted in China and was registered as a clinical trial. A total of some 35 samples underwent TCR sequencing, from around 13 patients with persistent Graves' disease and 20 patients with newly diagnosed Graves' disease.

Library method: multiplex PCR. The listed sequencing device is Illumina HiSeq 4000. To build TCR beta libraries, CDR3 regions were amplified by Arm-PCR using iRepertoire HTBI primers. PCR products were gel purified before sequencing. On the authors' methods: Gene usage analysis of CDR3 amino acid clonotypes relied on the roughly 60 TRBV and about 13 TRBJ segments identified across samples. Filtered high-quality paired reads were merged into contigs using COPE and FqMerger. BLAST was used to align contigs to the IMGT TRBV, TRBD and TRBJ reference genes, and CDR3 was defined following IMGT. Clonotypes above 0.1% frequency were classified as highly expanded clones. Shannon entropy served as the measure of repertoire diversity, while the Gini coefficient captured V-J evenness. Public clonotypes were defined as clonotypes shared by more than one individual. TCRdb redid the processing of the public reads, applying fastp at Q25 and MiXCR, and retained in-frame beta chains. Under each unique CDR3 protein, matching rows form one entry showing the most common genes and DNA. The V and J calls here are based on TCRdb, not the publication. Counted in this sample were some 600,000 distinct CDR3 sequences; roughly a sixth of them appeared once. Together, the top ten hold about 11% of the sample.

Beyond this particular receptor, the publication reports: Because the primary lesion, thyroid tissue, could not be accessed, the study looked at peripheral blood alone. Persistent disease showed preferential use of TRBV28, TRBJ1-2 and TRBJ2-5, whereas newly diagnosed disease favored TRBV20-1 and TRBJ2-1. The authors acknowledged the small sample size as a limitation that may reduce accuracy. Persistent patients shared more public clonotypes among themselves (under 3,000) than newly diagnosed patients did (about 1,000). Compared with newly diagnosed patients, persistent Graves' disease patients had lower TCR Shannon entropy and fewer highly expanded clones, which suggests clonal expansion. Sequencing and analysis were limited to the TCR beta chain.

From a lookup of the germline V gene (reference sequence), CDR1 and CDR2 are SEHNR and FQNEAQ. Trimming leaves V shorter by 5 bases and J shorter by 4 bases, with the junction holding 12 bases beyond the gene matches. From the cysteine up to the phenylalanine, the CDR3 has a length of 18 residues. Only CDR3 DNA is held: 54 bases, read in frame from base 1. What the time point label conveys for this sample: newly diagnosed GD, antithyroid drugs for less than 3 months. For both TCR sequencing and RNA sequencing, RNA was extracted from PBMCs using TRIzol. The diagnosis of Graves' disease was made according to American Thyroid Association guidelines. The patients came from an endocrinology department in Xi'an, China. From each patient, around 9 milliliters of peripheral blood was collected into an EDTA anticoagulant tube. Ficoll Paque Plus density gradient separation was used to isolate PBMCs, and no further T cell sorting was done. An Agilent 2100 Bioanalyzer and agarose gel were used to check RNA quality, and a NanoDrop 2000 was used to measure RNA concentration.

These same records also appear under a second study, on T cells in Graves' hyperthyroidism and ophthalmopathy. As the second study states: Stable Graves' hyperthyroidism was defined as no progression to ophthalmopathy during 18 months of follow-up. The hyperthyroidism patients were between 18 and 65 years old and newly diagnosed, with a disease duration of less than 2 months. Any patient with an uncontrolled infection, another autoimmune disease, pregnancy or lactation was excluded. Clinical symptoms, serum thyroxine and TRAb, thyroid ultrasound, and orbital computed tomography formed the basis for the diagnoses. For the first round of RT-PCR on the TCR CDR3, the HTBI primer set was used together with the Qiagen OneStep RT-PCR kit. Most expanded thyroid clonotypes (frequency above 0.001) were also found in blood, which suggests that blood repertoires may mirror thyroid immune responses. A 13 V-J signature model separated ophthalmopathy from stable hyperthyroidism, with approximately 87% sensitivity and roughly 82% specificity in cross-validation and 80%/75% in testing. During validation, the model predicted progression to ophthalmopathy a median of about 5.9 months ahead of onset, with approximately 70% sensitivity and about 72% specificity. A discovery cohort of 95 to 100 patients, approximately 45 with Graves' ophthalmopathy and about 58 with stable Graves' hyperthyroidism, was used to find distinguishing TCR V-J signatures. An independent validation cohort of under 20 hyperthyroidism patients and about 15 patients who later progressed to ophthalmopathy tested prospective prediction of ophthalmopathy. The roughly 91 discovery patients were randomly split 7:3 into training and test sets. In over five Graves' hyperthyroidism patients, the study also compared T-cell repertoires from thyroid tissue with T-cell repertoires from blood. After sampling, hyperthyroidism patients received methimazole starting at 30 mg daily, and ophthalmopathy patients received high-dose intravenous methylprednisolone. Libraries were constructed in a second round of multiplex PCR, after which size selection and purification were carried out. Libraries were sequenced paired-end with 100 bp reads on an Illumina HiSeq2000. SOAPnuke was used to process the raw data, removing reads that contained adapters or uncalled bases, had a mean Phred below 15, or lacked an exact match to the constant primer or identifier. High-quality paired reads were merged with COPE v1.2.5, and unique nucleotide sequences were defined as clonotypes. MiTCR v1.1 was used to align the clonotypes against IMGT TRBV, TRBD and TRBJ reference segments. Only V-J combinations with frequency above 0.0001, covering about 99% of repertoires, were analysed. The TCS score was defined as F50 (clonal expansion) divided by E x V (chaos), with BLOSUM62-based TCRdist calculated between CDR3 peptides within each V-J. Welch's t-statistics and random forest reduced 450 to 600 V-J features to roughly 13, which were used in a naive Bayes classifier (R e1071). No statistical method was used to set the sample size in advance, and investigators knew the group allocation. The paper reports TCR Vbeta CDR3 sequencing of some 140 peripheral blood samples: 40 to 45 ophthalmopathy, under 85 hyperthyroidism and around 17 progressor patients.

Material: peripheral blood mononuclear cells (PBMCs), obtained at new diagnosis, from a patient treated with antithyroid drugs. The sequence links TRBV7-9 to TRBJ2-6, with 9 central nucleotides matching TRBD1. This TCR came from a man aged 18-30 years with Graves disease. Donor details come from another sample of the same person, matched by shared clones. At the DNA level, the sequence is TGTGCCAGCAGCGGGGACAGGGAGGGAATATCCGGGGCCAACGTCCTGACTTTC. It specifies CASSGDREGISGANVLTF.